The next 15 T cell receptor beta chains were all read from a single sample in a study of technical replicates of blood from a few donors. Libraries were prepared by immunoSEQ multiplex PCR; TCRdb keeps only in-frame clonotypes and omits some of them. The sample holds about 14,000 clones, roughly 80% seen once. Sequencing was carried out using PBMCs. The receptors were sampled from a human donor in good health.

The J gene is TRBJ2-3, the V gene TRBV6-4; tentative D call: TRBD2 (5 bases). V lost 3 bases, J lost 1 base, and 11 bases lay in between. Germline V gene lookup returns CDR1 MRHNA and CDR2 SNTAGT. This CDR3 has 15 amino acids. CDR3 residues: CASSERWRGTDTQYF. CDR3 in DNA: TGTGCCAGCAGTGAAAGGTGGCGGGGCACAGATACGCAGTATTTT.

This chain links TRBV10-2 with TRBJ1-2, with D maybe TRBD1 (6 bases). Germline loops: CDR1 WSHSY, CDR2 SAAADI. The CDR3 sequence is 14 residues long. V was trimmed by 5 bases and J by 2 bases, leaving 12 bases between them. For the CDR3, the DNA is TGCGCCAGCAGTCCTGTAACAGGGAACTATGGCTACACCTTC. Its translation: CASSPVTGNYGYTF.

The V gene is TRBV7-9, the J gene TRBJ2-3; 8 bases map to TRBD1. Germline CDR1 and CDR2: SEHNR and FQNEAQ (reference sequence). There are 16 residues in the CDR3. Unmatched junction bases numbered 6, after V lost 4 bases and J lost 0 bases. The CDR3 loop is CASSSDREQSTDTQYF. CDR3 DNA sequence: TGTGCCAGCAGCTCGGACAGGGAACAAAGCACAGATACGCAGTATTTT.

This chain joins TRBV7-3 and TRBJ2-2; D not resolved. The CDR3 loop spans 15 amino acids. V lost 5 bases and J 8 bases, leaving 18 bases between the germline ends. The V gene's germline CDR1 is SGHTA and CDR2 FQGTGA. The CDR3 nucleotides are TGTGCCAGCAGCCCCAGACTGAACACACCGGGGGAGCTGTTTTTT. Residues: CASSPRLNTPGELFF.

The CDR3 sequence is CAISESPGLAGAYNEQFF. CDR3 coding DNA: TGTGCCATCAGTGAGTCGCCCGGACTAGCGGGAGCCTACAATGAGCAGTTCTTC. The chain employs TRBV10-3 and TRBJ2-1; 13 bases fit TRBD2. The CDR3 extends over 18 amino acids. The V gene end was trimmed by 0 bases and the J gene end by 2 bases; junction bases not matched to a gene: 4. CDR1 and CDR2 (germline): ENHRY, SYGVKD.

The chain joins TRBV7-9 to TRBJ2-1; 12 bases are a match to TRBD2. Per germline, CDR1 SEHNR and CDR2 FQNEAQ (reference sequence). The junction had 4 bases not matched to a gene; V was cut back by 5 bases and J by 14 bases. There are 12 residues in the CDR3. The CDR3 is CASSIPSGREFF. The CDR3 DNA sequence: TGTGCCAGCAGCATTCCTAGCGGGAGGGAGTTCTTC.

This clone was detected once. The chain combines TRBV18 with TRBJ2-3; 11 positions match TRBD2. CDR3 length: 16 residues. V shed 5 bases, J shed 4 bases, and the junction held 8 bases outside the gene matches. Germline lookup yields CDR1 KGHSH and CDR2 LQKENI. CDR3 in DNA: TGTGCCAGCTCAGCAATAGCGGGAGGGGTCGCAGATACGCAGTATTTT. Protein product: CASSAIAGGVADTQYF.

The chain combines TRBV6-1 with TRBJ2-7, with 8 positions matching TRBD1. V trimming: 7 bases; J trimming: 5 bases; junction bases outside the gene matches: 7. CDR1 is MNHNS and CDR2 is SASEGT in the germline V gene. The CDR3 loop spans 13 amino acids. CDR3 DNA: TGTGCCAGCATTCGACAGGGGTTCAACGAGCAGTACTTC. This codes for CASIRQGFNEQYF.

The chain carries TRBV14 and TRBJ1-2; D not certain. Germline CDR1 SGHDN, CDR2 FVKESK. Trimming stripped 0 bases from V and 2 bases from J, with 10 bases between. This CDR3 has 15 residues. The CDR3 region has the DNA TGTGCCAGCAGCCAAGAATTGACACGGAACTATGGCTACACCTTC. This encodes CASSQELTRNYGYTF.

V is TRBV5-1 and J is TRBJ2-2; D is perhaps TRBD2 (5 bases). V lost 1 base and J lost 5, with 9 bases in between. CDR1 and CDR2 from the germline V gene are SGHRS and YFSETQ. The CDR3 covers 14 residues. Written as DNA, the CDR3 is TGCGCCAGCAGCTTGAGGACGGGGACCGGGGAGCTGTTTTTT. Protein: CASSLRTGTGELFF.

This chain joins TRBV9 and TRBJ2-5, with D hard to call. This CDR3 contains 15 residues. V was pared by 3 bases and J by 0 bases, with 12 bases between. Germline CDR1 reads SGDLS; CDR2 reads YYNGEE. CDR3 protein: CASSANWPNQETQYF. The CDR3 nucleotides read TGTGCCAGCAGCGCGAATTGGCCCAACCAAGAGACCCAGTACTTC.

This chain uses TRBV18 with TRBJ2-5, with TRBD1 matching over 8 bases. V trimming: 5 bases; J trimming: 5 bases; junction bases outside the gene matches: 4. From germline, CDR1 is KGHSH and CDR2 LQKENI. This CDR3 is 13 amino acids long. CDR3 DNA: TGTGCCAGCTCATCAGCAGGGGGCGAGACCCAGTACTTC. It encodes CASSSAGGETQYF.

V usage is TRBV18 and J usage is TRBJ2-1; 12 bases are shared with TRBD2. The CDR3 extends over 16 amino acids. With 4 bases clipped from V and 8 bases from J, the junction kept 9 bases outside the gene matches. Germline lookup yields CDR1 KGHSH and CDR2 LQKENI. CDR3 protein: CASSRTSGGFRDEQFF. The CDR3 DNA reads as TGTGCCAGCTCACGAACTAGCGGGGGGTTTAGGGATGAGCAGTTCTTC.

The CDR3 nucleotides read TGTGCCAGCAGCGTGCCGGGACTAGCGCAAAAAGAGACCCAGTACTTC. Its translation is CASSVPGLAQKETQYF. The chain recombines TRBV5-4 with TRBJ2-5; 10 bases match TRBD2. The CDR3 contains 16 residues. The V segment lost 4 bases and the J segment 3 bases; nucleotides outside the gene matches: 9. The germline V gene encodes CDR1 SGHNT and CDR2 YYREEE (reference sequence).

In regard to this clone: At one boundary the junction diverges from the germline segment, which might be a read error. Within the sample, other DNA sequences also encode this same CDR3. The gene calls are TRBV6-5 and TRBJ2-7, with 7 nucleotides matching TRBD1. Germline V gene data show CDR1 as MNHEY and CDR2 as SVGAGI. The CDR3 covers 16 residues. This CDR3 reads CASSSSPGTVSYEQYF. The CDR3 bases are TGTGCCAGCAGTTCCTCTCCAGGGACAGTCTCCTATGAGCAGTACTTC.